This T cell receptor beta chain was sequenced in a study of read filtering for tumor transcriptome and immune sequencing. Study in general: R-ISS stage counts were under 10 for I, about 15 for II, more than 5 for III. Study results and limitations: Around 80% of IR-seq clonotypes had a single read, yet these held 3% to 4% of reads. IR-seq captured clonotypes deeper and more reliably than RNA-seq.

This clonotype was seen ten or more times. Its antigen is unidentified. Every patient had bone marrow sampled while the disease was active. Molecular barcoded adaptors covering alpha/delta and beta/gamma chains were used on roughly 370 ng RNA. TCRdb analysed the reads with MiXCR anew, one entry per CDR3 protein. The table shows under 40,000 distinct CDR3 sequences, with 13% to 15% occurring only once. This clonotype was obtained from a donor at least 40 years old with multiple myeloma. Sample: a population of CD138-negative cells sorted from bone marrow.

CDR3 in DNA: TGCAGCGTTGAAGATCAGAACTTTGGGACCCAGTACTTC. It encodes CSVEDQNFGTQYF. The chain is built from TRBV29-1 and TRBJ2-5; D unresolved. The CDR3 is 13 amino acids. Trimming took off 0 bases at V and 7 bases at J, with 12 bases between the two ends. Per germline, CDR1 SQVTM and CDR2 ANQGSEA.